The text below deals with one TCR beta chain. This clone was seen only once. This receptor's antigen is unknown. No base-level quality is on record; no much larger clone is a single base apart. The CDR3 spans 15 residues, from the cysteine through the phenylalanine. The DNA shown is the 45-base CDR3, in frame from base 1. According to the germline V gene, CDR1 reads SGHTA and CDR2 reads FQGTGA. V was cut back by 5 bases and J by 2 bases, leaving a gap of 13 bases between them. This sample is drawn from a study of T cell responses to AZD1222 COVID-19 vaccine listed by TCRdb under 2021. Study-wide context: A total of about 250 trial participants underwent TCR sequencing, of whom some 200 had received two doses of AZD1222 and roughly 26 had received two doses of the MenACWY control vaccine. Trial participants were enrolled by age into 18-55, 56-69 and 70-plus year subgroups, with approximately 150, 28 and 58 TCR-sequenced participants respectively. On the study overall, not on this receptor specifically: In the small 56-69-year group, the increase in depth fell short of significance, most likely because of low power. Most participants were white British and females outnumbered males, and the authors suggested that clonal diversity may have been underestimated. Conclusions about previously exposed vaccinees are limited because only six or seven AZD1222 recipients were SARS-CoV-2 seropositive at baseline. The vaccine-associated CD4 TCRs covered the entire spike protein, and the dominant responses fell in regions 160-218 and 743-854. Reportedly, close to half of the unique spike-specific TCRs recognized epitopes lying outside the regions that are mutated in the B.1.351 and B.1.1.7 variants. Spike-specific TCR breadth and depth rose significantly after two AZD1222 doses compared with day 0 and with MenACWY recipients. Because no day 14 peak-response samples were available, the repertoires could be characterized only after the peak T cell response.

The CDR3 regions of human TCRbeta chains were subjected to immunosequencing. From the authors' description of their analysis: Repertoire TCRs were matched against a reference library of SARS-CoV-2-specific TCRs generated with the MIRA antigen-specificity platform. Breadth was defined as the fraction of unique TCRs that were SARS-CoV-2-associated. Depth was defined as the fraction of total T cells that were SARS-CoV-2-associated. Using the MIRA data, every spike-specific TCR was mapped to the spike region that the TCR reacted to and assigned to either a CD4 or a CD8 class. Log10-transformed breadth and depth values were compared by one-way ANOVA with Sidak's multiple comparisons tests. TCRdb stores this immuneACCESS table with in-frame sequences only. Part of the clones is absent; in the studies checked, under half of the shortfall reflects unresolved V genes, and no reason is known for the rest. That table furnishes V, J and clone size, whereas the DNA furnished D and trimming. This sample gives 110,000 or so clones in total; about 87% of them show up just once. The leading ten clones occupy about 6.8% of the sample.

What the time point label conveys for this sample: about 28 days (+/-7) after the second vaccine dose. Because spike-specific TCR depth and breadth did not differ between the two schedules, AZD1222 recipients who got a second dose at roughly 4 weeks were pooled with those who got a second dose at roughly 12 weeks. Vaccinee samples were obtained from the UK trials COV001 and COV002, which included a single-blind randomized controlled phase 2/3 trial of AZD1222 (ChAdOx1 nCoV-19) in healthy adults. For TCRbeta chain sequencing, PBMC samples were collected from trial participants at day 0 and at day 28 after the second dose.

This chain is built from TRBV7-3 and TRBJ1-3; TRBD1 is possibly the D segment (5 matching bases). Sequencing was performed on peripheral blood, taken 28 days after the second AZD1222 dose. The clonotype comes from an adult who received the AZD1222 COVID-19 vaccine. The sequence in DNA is TGTGCCAGCAGCCCCGCAGGGAACGCTGGAAACACCATATATTTT. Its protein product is CASSPAGNAGNTIYF.